Shown below are 28 T cell receptor beta chains from a single sample sequenced in a study of blood T cell repertoires in COVID-19. Method: immunoSEQ multiplex PCR; TCRdb's copy keeps in-frame clones and lacks some. The sample has 150,000 or so clones; under 85% are singletons. Specimen: peripheral blood. All receptors come from a man aged 55 to 69 with COVID-19, enrolled during active disease.

The DNA for the CDR3 is TGTGCCAGCAGCCCCCAAAGCAATCAGCCCCAGCATTTT. Its translation: CASSPQSNQPQHF. The chain has TRBV11-2 and TRBJ1-5; D call uncertain. CDR3 length: 13 residues. V was trimmed by 5 bases and J by 1 base, leaving 6 bases between them. The germline CDR1 and CDR2 sequences are SGHAT and FQNNGV.

CDR3 loop: CASSLGLGASEKLFF. The DNA for the CDR3 is TGTGCCAGCAGTTTAGGACTTGGAGCGTCCGAAAAACTGTTTTTT. The J gene is TRBJ1-4, the V gene TRBV28; the D is unclear. The CDR3 is 15 amino acids. V was trimmed by 2 bases and J by 8 bases, leaving 15 bases between them. CDR1 MDHEN and CDR2 SYDVKM come from the germline V gene.

This chain connects TRBV7-2 to TRBJ2-2; no firm D call. Deletions cut 4 bases from V and 7 bases from J, with 7 bases between. The germline gives CDR1 SGHTA, CDR2 FQGNSA. The CDR3 covers 12 residues. Here the CDR3 reads CASSSAYGELFF. The CDR3 coding sequence is TGTGCCAGCAGCTCCGCCTACGGGGAGCTGTTTTTT.

Comments on this clone: The junction departs from germline at one end; a sequencing error may be responsible. The DNA of the CDR3 is TGTGCCAGCACCTTATGTTGGATTCTAGGCCAGCCCCAGCATTTT. This encodes CASTLCWILGQPQHF. V and J are TRBV7-3 and TRBJ1-5; the D is unclear. The CDR3 is 15 residues long. Germline lookup yields CDR1 SGHTA and CDR2 FQGTGA.

A word on this clone: Other DNA sequences of this sample code for an identical CDR3. The CDR3 DNA sequence: TGTGCCATCAGTCTCGGGGGGGGCACAGATACGCAGTATTTT. Its protein is CAISLGGGTDTQYF. V usage is TRBV10-3 and J usage is TRBJ2-3; TRBD2 matches at 8 bases. Germline CDR1 ENHRY, CDR2 SYGVKD. After removal of 5 bases from V and 1 base from J, the junction contained 2 bases not matched to a gene. This CDR3 is built from 14 residues.

This clone was recorded only once. The chain has TRBV6-6 and TRBJ2-3; 7 bases map to TRBD1. The ends lost 7 bases at V and 8 bases at J; junction bases unmatched: 15. CDR3 length: 15 residues. CDR1 and CDR2 (germline): MNHNY, SVGAGI (reference sequence). CDR3 bases: TGTGCCAGCATCGGGACAGCCATGAGATCTGGTACGCAGTATTTT. It specifies CASIGTAMRSGTQYF.

DNA of the CDR3: TGTGCCAGCAGCTTAAGGGGGATTAATGAAAAACTGTTTTTT. Its translation is CASSLRGINEKLFF. The chain recombines TRBV7-9 with TRBJ1-4, with TRBD1 as a possible D gene (6 bases). The V end lost 2 bases, the J end lost 4 bases, and 8 bases lay between the germline ends. The germline V gene has CDR1 SEHNR and CDR2 FQNEAQ (reference sequence). The CDR3 runs 14 residues.

The V call is TRBV7-3, the J call TRBJ2-1; 7 bases line up with TRBD2. Germline-derived CDR1 and CDR2 are SGHTA and FQGTGA. The trim removed 4 bases at V and 7 bases at J, leaving 10 bases unmatched. This CDR3 is 15 amino acids long. The CDR3 sequence: CASSSGGNGGNEQFF. CDR3 nucleotides: TGTGCCAGCAGCTCCGGGGGGAATGGAGGGAATGAGCAGTTCTTC. The whole variable domain, filled in from reference TRBV7-3 and TRBJ2-1, reads GAGVSQTPSNKVTEKGKYVELRCDPISGHTALYWYRQSLGQGPEFLIYFQGTGAADDSGLPNDRFFAVRPEGSVSTLKIQRTERGDSAVYLCASSSGGNGGNEQFFGPGTRLTVL.

The chain joins TRBV6-6 to TRBJ1-2; tentative D call: TRBD1 (6 bases). The CDR3 loop spans 13 amino acids. Germline CDR1 and CDR2: MNHNY and SVGAGI (reference sequence). V was pared by 6 bases and J by 2 bases, with 10 bases between. In nucleotides, the CDR3 is TGTGCCAGCAGACCAGGACAGAACTATGGCTACACCTTC. It yields the protein CASRPGQNYGYTF.

V is TRBV28 and J is TRBJ1-5, with D possibly being TRBD1 (6 bases). Trimming removed 6 bases from V and 4 bases from J, with 16 bases in between. There are 15 residues in the CDR3. The germline CDR1 and CDR2 sequences are MDHEN and SYDVKM. Here the CDR3 reads CASSTPGGDNQPQHF. The CDR3 nucleotides are TGTGCCAGCAGCACCCCTGGGGGCGATAATCAGCCCCAGCATTTT.

The J gene is TRBJ1-5, the V gene TRBV19, with a tentative D call TRBD1 (6 bases). Germline V lookup: CDR1 LNHDA, CDR2 SQIVND (reference sequence). V lost 6 bases to trimming and J lost 3 bases, with 12 bases between them. This CDR3 has 14 amino acids. The DNA of the CDR3 is TGTGCCAGTAGCGGACAGATTTCCAATCAGCCCCAGCATTTT. Translating gives CASSGQISNQPQHF.

The chain couples TRBV10-3 to TRBJ1-4; D may be TRBD1 (6 bases). V lost 5 bases to trimming and J lost 10 bases, with 17 bases between them. The CDR3 loop spans 14 amino acids. CDR1 is ENHRY and CDR2 is SYGVKD in the germline V gene. CDR3: CAISSAGEDGKLFF. The CDR3 DNA sequence: TGTGCCATCAGTTCGGCAGGGGAAGACGGAAAACTGTTTTTT.

The J gene is TRBJ2-2, the V gene TRBV9, with D perhaps matching TRBD2 (5 bases). Trimming left V 2 bases short and J 7 bases short, with 15 bases between. Germline V gene sequence: CDR1 SGDLS, CDR2 YYNGEE. This CDR3 contains 15 residues. The CDR3 spells CASSVDYRSGGELFF. Here the CDR3 DNA reads TGTGCCAGCAGCGTCGACTACCGGTCGGGCGGGGAGCTGTTTTTT.

This chain uses TRBV24-1 with TRBJ1-2; unclear D gene. The germline V gene encodes CDR1 KGHDR and CDR2 SFDVKD. The CDR3 has 12 residues. V was shortened by 4 bases and J by 5 bases, with 7 bases between the two germline ends. The CDR3 reads CATSESAYGYTF. DNA of the CDR3: TGTGCCACCAGTGAATCAGCGTATGGCTACACCTTC.

In this sample, this clone turned up once. The rearrangement links TRBV7-8 to TRBJ2-2; no reliable D call. V shed 0 bases and J shed 7 bases, with 12 bases lying between them. The CDR3 totals 15 residues. Germline-derived CDR1 and CDR2 are SGHVS and FQNEAQ. The CDR3 DNA reads as TGTGCCAGCAGCTTAGCGGGCCCCGTCCGCGGGGAGCTGTTTTTT. Amino acid sequence: CASSLAGPVRGELFF.

The chain has TRBV6-4 and TRBJ2-1; 7 nucleotides match TRBD1. The germline CDR1 and CDR2 sequences are MRHNA and SNTAGT. V gave up 0 bases and J gave up 4 bases; unmatched junction bases: 3. CDR3 length equals 15 residues. CDR3 amino acids: CASSDSRQGYNEQFF. CDR3 bases: TGTGCCAGCAGTGACTCGAGACAGGGTTACAATGAGCAGTTCTTC.

The rearrangement links TRBV28 to TRBJ2-1; 7 bases line up with TRBD2. Germline CDR1 reads MDHEN; CDR2 reads SYDVKM. After removal of 6 bases from V and 8 bases from J, the junction contained 16 bases not matched to a gene. CDR3 length: 16 amino acids. The CDR3 region is CASSTRLGGTSDEQFF. As DNA, the CDR3 is TGTGCCAGCAGCACGAGGCTCGGGGGGACGTCCGATGAGCAGTTCTTC.

In this sample, this clone turned up once. J is TRBJ1-4 and V is TRBV4-3; tentatively, D is TRBD1 (5 bases). From germline, CDR1 is LGHNA and CDR2 YSLEER. The CDR3 totals 16 residues. Trimming removed 6 bases at V and 2 bases at J, with 16 bases between. The CDR3 sequence: CASSHSVGGTNEKLFF. The CDR3 region has the DNA TGCGCCAGCAGTCACAGTGTGGGGGGGACTAATGAAAAACTGTTTTTT.

The chain carries TRBV19 and TRBJ1-5, with D possibly being TRBD1 (6 bases). The V gene's germline CDR1 is LNHDA and CDR2 SQIVND (reference sequence). The CDR3 runs 14 residues. Trimming removed 11 bases from V and 6 bases from J, with 20 bases in between. The CDR3, as DNA: TGTGCCTCAGGACAGTCGACCTCTTTTCAGCCCCAGCATTTT. Its translation: CASGQSTSFQPQHF.

The table lists this clone with a few counts. This chain joins TRBV21-1 and TRBJ1-4; the table's D gene call, TRBD1, was not cross checked with the DNA. TRBV21-1 is annotated as a pseudogene. This CDR3 is 16 amino acids long. The CDR3, as DNA: TGTGCCAGCAGCAATCCACCCAGGAAACATAATGAAAAACTGTTTTTT. This sequence encodes CASSNPPRKHNEKLFF.

The chain joins TRBV6-5 to TRBJ2-7, with TRBD1 matching 8 bases. CDR3 length: 15 amino acids. J gave up 6 bases and V 2 bases, and 9 bases lay outside the gene matches. Germline assignment: CDR1 MNHEY and CDR2 SVGAGI. CDR3 sequence (DNA): TGTGCCAGCAGTTACACCGGGACAGGCGTTGGCGAGCAGTACTTC. Translating gives CASSYTGTGVGEQYF.

The CDR3 spells CASSNQGYEQYF. The CDR3 DNA follows: TGTGCCAGCAGCAATCAGGGGTACGAGCAGTACTTC. The chain recombines TRBV7-2 with TRBJ2-7; D might be TRBD1 (6 bases). The CDR3 is 12 amino acids. The V end was cut by 5 bases, the J end by 4 bases, with 9 bases between. CDR1 SGHTA and CDR2 FQGNSA come from the germline V gene.

The chain links TRBV19 to TRBJ1-5; 9 bases align to TRBD1. Germline V lookup: CDR1 LNHDA, CDR2 SQIVND (reference sequence). With V trimmed by 3 bases and J by 11 bases, 14 bases remained unmatched. The CDR3 runs 16 residues. The CDR3 here is CASSMAGTGRLVAQHF. DNA of the CDR3: TGTGCCAGTAGTATGGCCGGGACAGGGAGATTGGTGGCCCAGCATTTT.

The CDR3 here is CASAGGGPTQYF. The DNA of the CDR3 is TGTGCCAGCGCCGGCGGGGGCCCTACGCAGTATTTT. The chain combines TRBV7-2 with TRBJ2-3; maybe TRBD2 (7 bases). CDR1 and CDR2 from the germline V gene are SGHTA and FQGNSA. The CDR3 contains 12 residues. Trimming stripped 8 bases from V and 8 bases from J, with 14 bases between.

V gene TRBV4-1 combines with J gene TRBJ1-1, with D perhaps TRBD1 (5 bases). CDR1 MGHRA and CDR2 YSYEKL come from the germline V gene. The CDR3 consists of 19 residues. V lost 0 bases and J 5 bases, leaving 25 bases between the germline ends. The CDR3: CASSQEINGPRGRRTEAFF. The DNA for the CDR3 is TGCGCCAGCAGCCAAGAAATCAATGGCCCAAGGGGAAGGCGAACTGAAGCTTTCTTT.

The chain joins TRBV19 to TRBJ1-5, with D perhaps matching TRBD1 (6 bases). V lost 7 bases to trimming and J lost 2 bases, with 15 bases between them. CDR1 and CDR2 (germline): LNHDA, SQIVND (reference sequence). The CDR3 is 15 amino acids. CDR3 sequence reads: CASNQNRVRNQPQHF. The DNA for the CDR3 is TGTGCCAGTAATCAGAACAGGGTTCGCAATCAGCCCCAGCATTTT. Together with reference TRBV19 and TRBJ1-5, the CDR3 gives the full variable domain: DGGITQSPKYLFRKEGQNVTLSCEQNLNHDAMYWYRQDPGQGLRLIYYSQIVNDFQKGDIAEGYSVSREKKESFPLTVTSAQKNPTAFYLCASNQNRVRNQPQHFGDGTRLSIL.

This chain connects TRBV19 to TRBJ1-1; TRBD1 is a possible D gene (6 bases). The V end lost 6 bases, the J end lost 0 bases, and 14 bases lay between the germline ends. CDR3 length equals 15 residues. Germline CDR1 LNHDA, CDR2 SQIVND (reference sequence). The CDR3 DNA is TGTGCCAGTAGACAAAGTGGACAGTTGAACACTGAAGCTTTCTTT. Its protein is CASRQSGQLNTEAFF. The full variable domain, its missing parts supplied by reference TRBV19 and TRBJ1-1, is DGGITQSPKYLFRKEGQNVTLSCEQNLNHDAMYWYRQDPGQGLRLIYYSQIVNDFQKGDIAEGYSVSREKKESFPLTVTSAQKNPTAFYLCASRQSGQLNTEAFFGQGTRLTVV.

The gene calls are TRBV9 and TRBJ2-7; tentative D call: TRBD1 (6 bases). Germline lookup yields CDR1 SGDLS and CDR2 YYNGEE. Trimming cost V 3 bases and J 0 bases, with 10 bases left between them. This CDR3 has 14 residues. CDR3 nucleotide sequence: TGTGCCAGCAGCGGACAGGTCAGCTCCTACGAGCAGTACTTC. It yields the protein CASSGQVSSYEQYF.